This note documents a single T cell receptor beta chain sequence. Its antigen is unknown. The data belong to a study of shared clonotypes between healthy human individuals. Study context: The composition of the donors was a couple of women and a few men aged 18 to 49. Study outcomes and limitations: Deeper or shallower sequencing was expected to change how clonotypes are shared among donors.

What was sequenced on ten immunoSEQ deep assay plates was unsorted PBMC DNA. Profiled with immunoSEQ multiplex PCR; TCRdb holds only in-frame clones, not every one. The sample has some 470,000 clones, around 80% seen once. This receptor was obtained from a woman between 35 and 50 years old in good health. Some clones in this sample may be carry-over from other donors' samples. Sequencing was done on a sample of PBMCs.

The CDR3 sequence: CASSQKGQGARGTQYF. As DNA, the CDR3 is TGTGCCAGCAGCCAAAAGGGACAGGGGGCGCGAGGTACGCAGTATTTT. V is TRBV14 and J is TRBJ2-3, with TRBD1 matching 12 bases. The germline V gene has CDR1 SGHDN and CDR2 FVKESK. This CDR3 is 16 amino acids long. Trimming cost V 2 bases and J 8 bases; bases outside gene matches: 8. The variable domain in full, completed from reference TRBV14 and TRBJ2-3, reads EAGVTQFPSHSVIEKGQTVTLRCDPISGHDNLYWYRRVMGKEIKFLLHFVKESKQDESGMPNNRFLAERTGGTYSTLKVQPAELEDSGVYFCASSQKGQGARGTQYFGPGTRLTVL.